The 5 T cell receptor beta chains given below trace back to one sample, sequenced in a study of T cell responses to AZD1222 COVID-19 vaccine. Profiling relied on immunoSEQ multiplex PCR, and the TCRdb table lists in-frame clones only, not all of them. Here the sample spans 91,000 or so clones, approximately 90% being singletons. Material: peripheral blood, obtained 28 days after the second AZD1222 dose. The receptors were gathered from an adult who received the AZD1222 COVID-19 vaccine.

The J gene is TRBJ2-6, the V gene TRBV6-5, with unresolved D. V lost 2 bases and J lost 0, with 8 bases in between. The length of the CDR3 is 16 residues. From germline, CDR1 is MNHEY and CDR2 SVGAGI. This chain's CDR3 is CASSYDLSSGANVLTF. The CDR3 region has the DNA TGTGCCAGCAGTTACGATTTGAGCTCTGGGGCCAACGTCCTGACTTTC.

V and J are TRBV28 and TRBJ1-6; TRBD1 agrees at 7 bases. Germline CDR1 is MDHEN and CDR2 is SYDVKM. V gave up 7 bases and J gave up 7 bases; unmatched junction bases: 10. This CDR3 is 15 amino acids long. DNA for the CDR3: TGTGCCAGCATTCTCGGACAGGCTAAGAATTCACCCCTCCACTTT. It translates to CASILGQAKNSPLHF.

In DNA form, the CDR3 reads TGTGCCAGCAGTTTAGGGGGGGAGCACACAGATACGCAGTATTTT. This gives the protein CASSLGGEHTDTQYF. This chain joins TRBV28 and TRBJ2-3; 7 bases are shared with TRBD2. The junction had 4 bases not matched to a gene; V was cut back by 2 bases and J by 2 bases. Germline V gives CDR1 MDHEN, CDR2 SYDVKM. CDR3 size: 15 residues.

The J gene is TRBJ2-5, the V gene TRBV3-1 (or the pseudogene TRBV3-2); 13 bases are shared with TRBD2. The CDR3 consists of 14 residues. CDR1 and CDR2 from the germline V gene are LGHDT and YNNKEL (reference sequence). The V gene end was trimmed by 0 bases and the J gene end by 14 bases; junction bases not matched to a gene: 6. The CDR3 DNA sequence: TGTGCCAGCAGCCAAGATGGGGGGACTAGCGGGGCTTACTTC. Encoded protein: CASSQDGGTSGAYF.

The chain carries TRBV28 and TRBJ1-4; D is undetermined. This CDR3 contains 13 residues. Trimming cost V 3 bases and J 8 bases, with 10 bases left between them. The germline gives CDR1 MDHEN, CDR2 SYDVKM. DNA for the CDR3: TGTGCCAGCAGTTTGGGTGTATTGGAAAAACTGTTTTTT. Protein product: CASSLGVLEKLFF.